Following are 27 T cell receptor beta chains from one sample sequenced in a study of CD8 T cells in ankylosing spondylitis. Study-wide results and caveats: Typical of ankylosing spondylitis blood, it appeared, was a TCR beta motif of roughly eight highly homologous variants.

These receptors have no known antigen. Each CDR3 protein is one row after TCRdb ran MiXCR on the 5' RACE reads. The sample carries hundreds of thousands of distinct CDR3 sequences, roughly 10% recorded once. Sequencing used blood, either unsorted or a sorted T cell fraction (not recorded which). Receptor source: a male donor with ankylosing spondylitis.

The rearrangement joins TRBV28 to TRBJ2-7; D uncertain. Germline V gene sequence: CDR1 MDHEN, CDR2 SYDVKM. The ends were cut back, 7 bases at V and 3 bases at J, with 10 bases in the middle. The CDR3 is 12 residues long. Here the CDR3 reads CASIGLGYEQYF. CDR3 bases: TGTGCCAGCATAGGCCTTGGCTACGAGCAGTACTTC.

The rearrangement joins TRBV29-1 to TRBJ2-1; no clear D. V was pared by 5 bases and J by 5 bases, with 16 bases between. The CDR3 covers 14 residues. Germline CDR1 is SQVTM and CDR2 is ANQGSEA. CDR3 region: CSVLPLRVDNEQFF. The CDR3 DNA follows: TGCAGCGTTCTCCCCCTTCGGGTCGACAATGAGCAGTTCTTC.

This clonotype was observed a handful of times. At one boundary the junction diverges from the germline segment, which might be a read error. This rearrangement joins TRBV20-1 to TRBJ1-3; D might be TRBD1 (6 bases). The CDR3 has 13 residues. Germline CDR1 is DFQATT and CDR2 is SNEGSKA (reference sequence). CDR3 sequence reads: CSASEGAGNTIYF. The CDR3 DNA reads as TGCAGCGCTAGCGAGGGGGCTGGAAACACCATATATTTT.

V is TRBV6-5 and J is TRBJ1-2, with D possibly matching TRBD1 (6 bases). The CDR3 runs 14 residues. Germline V gives CDR1 MNHEY, CDR2 SVGAGI. The V end was cut by 6 bases, the J end by 4 bases, with 15 bases between. CDR3 sequence (DNA): TGTGCCAGCAGGAACTCGAGAGGGGGCTATGGCTACACCTTC. Translating gives CASRNSRGGYGYTF.

This clonotype was seen only a few times. This rearrangement joins TRBV20-1 to TRBJ2-7, with D uncertain. The V end was cut by 0 bases, the J end by 1 base, with 10 bases between. This CDR3 is 14 amino acids long. CDR1 is DFQATT and CDR2 is SNEGSKA in the germline V gene (reference sequence). The DNA of the CDR3 is TGCAGTGCTAGAGACGTCCAAATATCCTACGAGCAGTACTTC. This gives the protein CSARDVQISYEQYF.

The table lists this clonotype with a few counts. The rearrangement links TRBV19 to TRBJ1-1; D is perhaps TRBD1 (6 bases). V gave up 3 bases and J gave up 5 bases, with 16 bases separating them. This CDR3 has 15 amino acids. Germline values: CDR1 LNHDA, CDR2 SQIVND (reference sequence). The CDR3 nucleotides are TGTGCCAGTAGTATCGTCGGCAGGGGAAGGACTGAAGCTTTCTTT. This encodes CASSIVGRGRTEAFF.

Remarks on this clonotype: At one end, the junction sequence differs from germline, possibly due to a read error. The V call is TRBV5-4, the J call TRBJ1-1; no clear D. This CDR3 has 14 amino acids. Germline V gene lookup returns CDR1 SGHNT and CDR2 YYREEE (reference sequence). The CDR3 sequence is CASGLLVGNTEAFF. Here the CDR3 DNA reads TGTGCCAGCGGCTTGTTGGTTGGAAACACTGAAGCTTTCTTT.

The gene calls are TRBV29-1 and TRBJ1-4; D not resolved. Germline V gene sequence: CDR1 SQVTM, CDR2 ANQGSEA. The V end was cut by 0 bases, the J end by 4 bases, with 6 bases between. This CDR3 is built from 13 residues. The CDR3 DNA sequence: TGCAGCGTTGAAGAGGGGATTAATGAAAAACTGTTTTTT. This sequence encodes CSVEEGINEKLFF. The whole variable domain, remainder taken from reference TRBV29-1 and TRBJ1-4, is SAVISQKPSRDICQRGTSLTIQCQVDSQVTMMFWYRQQPGQSLTLIATANQGSEATYESGFVIDKFPISRPNLTFSTLTVSNMSPEDSSIYLCSVEEGINEKLFFGSGTQLSVL.

CDR3 nucleotide sequence: TGCGCCAGCAGCTTGGTTGGTAGCGGGAGTTGGGAGACCCAGTACTTC. It specifies CASSLVGSGSWETQYF. The V call is TRBV5-1, the J call TRBJ2-5; 9 nucleotides align to TRBD2. V shed 0 bases and J 5 bases; nucleotides not matched to a gene: 8. CDR3 size: 16 residues. CDR1 is SGHRS, CDR2 YFSETQ, per germline.

This clonotype was found a few times. This chain joins TRBV5-6 and TRBJ2-3; tentatively, D is TRBD1 or TRBD2 (6 bases each). Trimming removed 5 bases at V and 2 bases at J, with 15 bases between. Germline values: CDR1 SGHDT, CDR2 YYEEEE. The CDR3 runs 15 residues. CDR3 DNA: TGTGCCAGCAGAGCTAGGGGGGCACACACAGATACGCAGTATTTT. Encoded protein: CASRARGAHTDTQYF.

This clonotype was counted only a few times. This rearrangement joins TRBV7-2 to TRBJ2-1, with 7 bases aligning to TRBD2. The J segment lost 6 bases and the V segment lost 3 bases, leaving 8 bases of the junction unmatched. The CDR3 has 15 amino acids. Per germline, CDR1 SGHTA and CDR2 FQGNSA. For the CDR3, the DNA is TGTGCCAGCAGCTTCGGACTAGTTGTCGGCAATGAGCAGTTCTTC. It codes for CASSFGLVVGNEQFF.

J is TRBJ2-3 and V is TRBV2; 14 nucleotides agree with TRBD2. V shed 6 bases and J 8 bases; nucleotides not matched to a gene: 10. Germline V CDR1 and CDR2: SNHLY, FYNNEI. This CDR3 has 16 amino acids. DNA for the CDR3: TGTGCCAGCAGCCCCGGGACTAGCGGGAGCATTGGTACGCAGTATTTT. Translated: CASSPGTSGSIGTQYF.

This clonotype was seen more than once but under ten times. This chain connects TRBV29-1 to TRBJ1-5, with a weak D call TRBD1 (5 bases). The CDR3 totals 15 residues. Germline loops: CDR1 SQVTM, CDR2 ANQGSEA. Trimming left V 1 base short and J 2 bases short, with 12 bases between. The CDR3 sequence: CSVEVGHEGNQPQHF. As DNA, the CDR3 is TGCAGCGTTGAAGTGGGGCACGAGGGCAATCAGCCCCAGCATTTT.

Ten or more counts support this clonotype. The genes are TRBV4-2 and TRBJ2-2, with 11 bases aligning to TRBD1. CDR1 LGHNA and CDR2 YNFKEQ come from the germline V gene. The CDR3 spans 16 residues. V was clipped by 3 bases and J by 1 base; unmatched bases: 1. The CDR3 sequence: CASSQGTGGNTGELFF. As DNA, the CDR3 is TGTGCCAGCAGCCAGGGGACAGGGGGGAACACCGGGGAGCTGTTTTTT.

This clonotype has ten or more counts. The chain employs TRBV7-2 and TRBJ2-1; the D is unclear. In germline, CDR1 is SGHTA, CDR2 FQGNSA. The CDR3 spans 14 residues. Deletions cut 1 base from V and 6 bases from J, with 10 bases between. The CDR3 loop reads CASSLDGQSNEQFF. The CDR3 DNA is TGTGCCAGCAGCTTAGATGGGCAGAGCAATGAGCAGTTCTTC.

This clonotype was observed a handful of times. This chain joins TRBV4-3 and TRBJ1-4; 9 bases map to TRBD1. The V gene's germline CDR1 is LGHNA and CDR2 YSLEER. V was clipped by 3 bases and J by 7 bases; unmatched bases: 9. There are 16 residues in the CDR3. CDR3 region: CASSHAQTGGIEKLFF. CDR3 coding DNA: TGCGCCAGCAGCCACGCTCAGACAGGGGGTATTGAAAAACTGTTTTTT.

The V gene is TRBV20-1, the J gene TRBJ2-7; 8 bases fit TRBD1. The V gene end was trimmed by 0 bases and the J gene end by 0 bases; junction bases not matched to a gene: 7. From germline, CDR1 is DFQATT and CDR2 SNEGSKA (reference sequence). This CDR3 has 16 amino acids. DNA for the CDR3: TGCAGTGCTAGAGATTCAGGGGGCTACCTCTCCTACGAGCAGTACTTC. Translated, it gives CSARDSGGYLSYEQYF.

The chain joins TRBV20-1 to TRBJ2-7; a weak D match, TRBD2 (5 bases). In germline, CDR1 is DFQATT, CDR2 SNEGSKA (reference sequence). Trimming took 6 bases from V and 2 from J, leaving 11 bases between them. The CDR3 extends over 12 amino acids. CDR3 amino acids: CSAFPGAYEQYF. The CDR3 bases are TGCAGTGCCTTCCCCGGGGCCTACGAGCAGTACTTC.

This clonotype has more than one count but fewer than ten. The genes are TRBV10-3 and TRBJ2-1, with 11 bases matching TRBD1. This CDR3 contains 15 residues. Germline CDR1 and CDR2: ENHRY and SYGVKD. Losses at the gene ends were 6 bases for V and 4 bases for J; bases not matched to a gene: 5. The chain's CDR3 is CAIRNGTGGYNEQFF. CDR3 DNA sequence: TGTGCCATCAGAAACGGGACAGGGGGATACAATGAGCAGTTCTTC.

This clonotype has a count of ten or more. This sequence joins TRBV29-1 and TRBJ2-1; D is unclear. The germline V gene encodes CDR1 SQVTM and CDR2 ANQGSEA. The V and J ends lost 5 bases and 8 bases respectively, with 16 bases between them. The CDR3 runs 13 residues. The CDR3 loop reads CSVSQLLRDEQFF. In DNA, the CDR3 is TGCAGCGTTTCACAGCTTCTCCGGGATGAGCAGTTCTTC.

The chain couples TRBV24-1 to TRBJ2-3; TRBD1 or TRBD2 may be the D gene (5 bases each). The CDR3 is 15 residues long. From germline, CDR1 is KGHDR and CDR2 SFDVKD. Trimming took 5 bases from V and 2 from J, leaving 13 bases between them. CDR3 nucleotides: TGTGCCACCAGTGCCGGGACCGACAACACAGATACGCAGTATTTT. Its protein product is CATSAGTDNTDTQYF.

J is TRBJ2-3 and V is TRBV6-1; perhaps TRBD1 as D (6 bases). The ends were cut back, 4 bases at V and 1 base at J, with 15 bases in the middle. Germline CDR1 is MNHNS and CDR2 is SASEGT. The CDR3 contains 16 residues. CDR3 in amino acids: CASSATGFGRTDTQYF. The DNA of the CDR3 is TGTGCCAGCAGTGCCACAGGGTTCGGGCGCACAGATACGCAGTATTTT.

This chain links TRBV11-2 with TRBJ2-3, with a tentative D call TRBD2 (5 bases). The V end lost 5 bases, the J end lost 3 bases, and 12 bases lay between the germline ends. Germline CDR1 SGHAT, CDR2 FQNNGV. This CDR3 is 14 amino acids long. CDR3 sequence: CASSPWTRTDTQYF. The CDR3 DNA reads as TGTGCCAGCAGCCCTTGGACTCGGACAGATACGCAGTATTTT.

The rearrangement links TRBV7-2 to TRBJ1-4, with D possibly being TRBD1 (5 bases). Germline values: CDR1 SGHTA, CDR2 FQGNSA. Trimming left V 1 base short and J 4 bases short, with 10 bases between. CDR3 length: 15 residues. The CDR3 here is CASSLVGGFNEKLFF. The CDR3 DNA reads TGTGCCAGCAGCTTAGTTGGGGGGTTTAATGAAAAACTGTTTTTT.

This clonotype came up a few times. The chain recombines TRBV4-1 with TRBJ2-7; D is possibly TRBD2 (5 bases). V lost 2 bases to trimming and J lost 1 base, with 18 bases between them. Germline values: CDR1 MGHRA, CDR2 YSYEKL. This CDR3 spans 17 amino acids. CDR3 coding DNA: TGCGCCAGCAGCCAAAGGGCCCTGGGTACGGGATCCTACGAGCAGTACTTC. Its translation: CASSQRALGTGSYEQYF.

This clonotype has just a few counts. The rearrangement joins TRBV7-9 to TRBJ2-5; either TRBD1 or TRBD2 may supply D (5 bases each). This CDR3 spans 13 amino acids. V was pared by 4 bases and J by 5 bases, with 11 bases between. Germline CDR1 and CDR2: SEHNR and FQNEAQ (reference sequence). CDR3 in amino acids: CASSSRWGETQYF. CDR3 sequence (DNA): TGTGCCAGCAGCTCACGGTGGGGGGAGACCCAGTACTTC.

A word on this clonotype: Given a much more abundant clone one base away, this may be a read error. V is TRBV20-1 and J is TRBJ2-3, with D unclear. Germline V gene sequence: CDR1 DFQATT, CDR2 SNEGSKA (reference sequence). CDR3 length equals 13 residues. The CDR3 reads CSASFPSTATQYF. CDR3 nucleotide sequence: TGCAGTGCTAGTTTCCCCAGCACAGCTACGCAGTATTTT.